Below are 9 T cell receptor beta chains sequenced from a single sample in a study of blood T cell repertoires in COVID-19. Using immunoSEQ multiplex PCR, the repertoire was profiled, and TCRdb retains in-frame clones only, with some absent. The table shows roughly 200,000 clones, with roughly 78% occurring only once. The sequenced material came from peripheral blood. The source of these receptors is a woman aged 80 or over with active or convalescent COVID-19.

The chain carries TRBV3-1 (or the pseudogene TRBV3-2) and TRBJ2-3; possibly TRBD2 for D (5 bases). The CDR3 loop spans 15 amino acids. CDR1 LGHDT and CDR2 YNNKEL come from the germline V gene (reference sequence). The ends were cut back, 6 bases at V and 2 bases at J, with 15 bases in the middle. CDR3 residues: CASRHHLTNTDTQYF. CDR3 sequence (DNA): TGTGCCAGCAGACATCACCTGACTAACACAGATACGCAGTATTTT.

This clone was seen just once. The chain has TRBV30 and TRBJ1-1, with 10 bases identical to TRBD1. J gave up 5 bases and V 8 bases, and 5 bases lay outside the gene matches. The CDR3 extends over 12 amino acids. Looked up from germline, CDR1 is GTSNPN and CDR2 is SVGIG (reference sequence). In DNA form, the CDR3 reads TGTGCCGGAGGACAGGGGGAGACTGAAGCTTTCTTT. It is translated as CAGGQGETEAFF.

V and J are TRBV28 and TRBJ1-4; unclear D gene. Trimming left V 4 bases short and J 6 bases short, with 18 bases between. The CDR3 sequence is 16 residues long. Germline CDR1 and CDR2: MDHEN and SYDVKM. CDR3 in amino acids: CASSSPGVGRYEKLFF. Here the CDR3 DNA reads TGTGCCAGCAGTTCCCCCGGGGTAGGGCGGTATGAAAAACTGTTTTTT.

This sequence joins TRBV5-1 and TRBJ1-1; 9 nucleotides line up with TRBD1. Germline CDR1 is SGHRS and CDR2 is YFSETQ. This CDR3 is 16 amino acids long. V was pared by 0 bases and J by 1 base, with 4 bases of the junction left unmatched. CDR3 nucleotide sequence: TGCGCCAGCAGCTTGGCACAGGGGGCTGGGAACACTGAAGCTTTCTTT. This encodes CASSLAQGAGNTEAFF.

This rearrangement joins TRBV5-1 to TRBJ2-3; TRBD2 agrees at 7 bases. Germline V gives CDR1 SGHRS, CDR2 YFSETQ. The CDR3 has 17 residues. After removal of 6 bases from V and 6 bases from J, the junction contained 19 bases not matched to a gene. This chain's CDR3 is CASNSPRGDFLADTQYF. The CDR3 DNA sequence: TGCGCCAGCAACTCCCCACGGGGGGATTTTCTTGCGGATACGCAGTATTTT.

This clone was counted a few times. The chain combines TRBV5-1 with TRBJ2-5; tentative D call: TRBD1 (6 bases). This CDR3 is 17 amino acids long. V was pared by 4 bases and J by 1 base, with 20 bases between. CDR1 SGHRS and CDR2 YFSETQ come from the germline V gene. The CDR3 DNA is TGCGCCAGCAGCAAAGGATCCTTTACAGGGCTCCAAGAGACCCAGTACTTC. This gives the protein CASSKGSFTGLQETQYF.

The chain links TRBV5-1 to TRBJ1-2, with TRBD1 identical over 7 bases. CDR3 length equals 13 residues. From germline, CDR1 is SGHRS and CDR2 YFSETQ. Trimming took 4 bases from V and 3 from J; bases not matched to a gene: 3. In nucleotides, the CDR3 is TGCGCCAGCAGCCGCGGGACAGACTATGGCTACACCTTC. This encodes CASSRGTDYGYTF.

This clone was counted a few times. CDR3 region: CASSHRTDEQYF. In DNA form, the CDR3 reads TGCGCCAGCAGCCACCGGACAGACGAGCAGTACTTC. The chain links TRBV4-1 to TRBJ2-7, with D possibly matching TRBD1 (6 bases). The germline V and J ends were trimmed by 3 bases and 5 bases, with 8 bases remaining between them. CDR3 length: 12 amino acids. Germline CDR1 is MGHRA and CDR2 is YSYEKL.

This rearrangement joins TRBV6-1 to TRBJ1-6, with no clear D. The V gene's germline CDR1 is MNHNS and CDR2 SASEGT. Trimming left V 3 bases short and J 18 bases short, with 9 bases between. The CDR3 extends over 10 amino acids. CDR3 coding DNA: TGTGCCAGCAGTGAGGAGACCAACCACTTT. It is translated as CASSEETNHF.